These 32 T cell receptor beta chains were all obtained from the same sample, sequenced in a study of immune evolution from preneoplasia to lung adenocarcinoma. The repertoire was sequenced with immunoSEQ multiplex PCR; TCRdb's copy has only in-frame clones and lacks some. This table holds under 45,000 clones, roughly 80% found once. The sample was FFPE invasive lung adenocarcinoma tissue. All receptors derive from a person in their sixties or seventies with lung adenocarcinoma.

The chain combines TRBV7-3 with TRBJ2-1; no clear D gene. The CDR3 runs 11 residues. Germline-derived CDR1 and CDR2 are SGHTA and FQGTGA. Deletions cut 3 bases from V and 12 bases from J, with 9 bases between. In DNA, the CDR3 is TGTGCCAGCAGCTTCGCGGTGGGGCAGTTCTTC. Its protein product is CASSFAVGQFF.

This clone came up once. The V gene is TRBV5-1, the J gene TRBJ2-2; D perhaps matches TRBD1 (5 bases). Trimming took 0 bases from V and 1 from J, leaving 10 bases between them. The CDR3 is 16 residues long. Germline CDR1 is SGHRS and CDR2 is YFSETQ. As DNA, the CDR3 is TGCGCCAGCAGCTTGGAGCCTCAGGGGAACACCGGGGAGCTGTTTTTT. Its translation: CASSLEPQGNTGELFF.

The genes are TRBV5-4 and TRBJ1-2; 8 bases match TRBD1. V trimming: 5 bases; J trimming: 2 bases; junction bases outside the gene matches: 14. Germline V lookup: CDR1 SGHNT, CDR2 YYREEE (reference sequence). This CDR3 region has 17 residues. This CDR3 is CASSSPFGQGQNYGYTF. DNA for the CDR3: TGTGCCAGCAGTTCCCCATTCGGACAGGGACAGAACTATGGCTACACCTTC.

The chain has TRBV19 and TRBJ2-7, with D possibly called TRBD1 or TRBD2 (5 bases each). CDR1 LNHDA and CDR2 SQIVND come from the germline V gene (reference sequence). Trimming cost V 4 bases and J 2 bases, with 12 bases left between them. The CDR3 length is 14 residues. As DNA, the CDR3 is TGTGCCAGTAGTAGGGGGAGTTGGGCCTACGAGCAGTACTTC. This encodes CASSRGSWAYEQYF.

This clone was found a few times. V and J are TRBV18 and TRBJ2-7; TRBD2 aligns across 11 bases. This CDR3 contains 16 residues. Germline CDR1 reads KGHSH; CDR2 reads LQKENI. The junction had 7 bases not matched to a gene; V was cut back by 4 bases and J by 2 bases. The CDR3 sequence: CASSLRPTSGTYEQYF. The CDR3 DNA follows: TGTGCCAGCTCACTCCGACCGACTAGCGGGACCTACGAGCAGTACTTC.

This chain connects TRBV7-2 to TRBJ2-3; no clear D gene. The CDR3 covers 12 residues. CDR1 and CDR2 from the germline V gene are SGHTA and FQGNSA. Trimming pared 6 bases from V and 1 base from J, leaving 5 bases between. CDR3 DNA: TGTGCCAGCAGAGGCGGCACAGATACGCAGTATTTT. Protein: CASRGGTDTQYF.

V and J are TRBV7-9 and TRBJ1-2; D remains ambiguous. The CDR3 extends over 12 amino acids. Germline values: CDR1 SEHNR, CDR2 FQNEAQ (reference sequence). V was cut by 10 bases and J by 3 bases, with 12 bases left in between. Here the CDR3 reads CATEGSYYGYTF. In DNA, the CDR3 is TGTGCCACCGAAGGGTCGTACTATGGCTACACCTTC.

This sequence joins TRBV15 and TRBJ2-2, with D uncertain. The length of the CDR3 is 15 residues. In germline, CDR1 is LNHNV, CDR2 YYDKDF (reference sequence). V was clipped by 3 bases and J by 0 bases, with 8 bases between them. The CDR3 DNA reads TGTGCCACCAGCAGGAGGAAACCGAACACCGGGGAGCTGTTTTTT. Amino acid sequence: CATSRRKPNTGELFF. Together with reference TRBV15 and TRBJ2-2, the CDR3 gives the full variable domain: DAMVIQNPRYQVTQFGKPVTLSCSQTLNHNVMYWYQQKSSQAPKLLFHYYDKDFNNEADTPDNFQSRRPNTSFCFLDIRSPGLGDTAMYLCATSRRKPNTGELFFGEGSRLTVL.

The chain links TRBV7-6 to TRBJ1-2; D call uncertain. The V gene lost 5 bases and the J gene lost 10 bases, with 17 bases spanning the gap. Germline V gene sequence: CDR1 SGHVS, CDR2 FNYEAQ. The CDR3 covers 13 residues. The DNA for the CDR3 is TGTGCCAGCAGCCCATCGGCCTCGGGAGACTACACCTTC. Translation: CASSPSASGDYTF.

On this clone: The sample holds other DNA sequences that translate to the same CDR3. V gene TRBV14 combines with J gene TRBJ2-5, with 12 bases fitting TRBD1. The CDR3 spans 14 residues. CDR1 and CDR2 from the germline V gene are SGHDN and FVKESK. With 6 bases clipped from V and 5 bases from J, the junction kept 4 bases outside the gene matches. CDR3 coding DNA: TGTGCCAGCAGGGGACAGGGGGCTCGCGAGACCCAGTACTTC. Its protein is CASRGQGARETQYF.

This clone was observed once. The V and J genes are TRBV2 and TRBJ1-2; TRBD1 is a possible D gene (5 bases). The CDR3 has 13 residues. V was cut by 9 bases and J by 2 bases, with 13 bases left in between. CDR1 and CDR2 from the germline V gene are SNHLY and FYNNEI. This CDR3 is CASSGGINYGYTF. DNA for the CDR3: TGTGCCAGTAGCGGGGGTATAAACTATGGCTACACCTTC. The entire variable domain, with the rest obtained from reference TRBV2 and TRBJ1-2, is as follows: EPEVTQTPSHQVTQMGQEVILRCVPISNHLYFYWYRQILGQKVEFLVSFYNNEISEKSEIFDDQFSVERPDGSNFTLKIRSTKLEDSAMYFCASSGGINYGYTFGSGTRLTVV.

This clone occurred a few times. The chain links TRBV29-1 to TRBJ2-1; 11 bases match TRBD2. The CDR3 totals 13 residues. CDR1 and CDR2 (germline): SQVTM, ANQGSEA. Losses at the gene ends were 6 bases for V and 3 bases for J; bases not matched to a gene: 1. The CDR3 sequence is CSVGTSGYNEQFF. In nucleotides, the CDR3 is TGCAGCGTCGGGACTAGCGGCTACAATGAGCAGTTCTTC.

The chain has TRBV28 and TRBJ2-1; TRBD2 matches 12 bases. The V gene end was trimmed by 4 bases and the J gene end by 6 bases; junction bases not matched to a gene: 4. The germline V gene has CDR1 MDHEN and CDR2 SYDVKM. The CDR3 is 15 residues long. CDR3 sequence (DNA): TGTGCCAGCAGTTCGACTAGCGGGGGACCCAATGAGCAGTTCTTC. Translated, it gives CASSSTSGGPNEQFF.

The chain employs TRBV11-3 and TRBJ2-5, with TRBD2 as a possible D gene (5 bases). CDR1 and CDR2 from the germline V gene are SGHNT and YENEEA. V dropped 0 bases and J dropped 4 bases, with 12 bases sitting between them. The CDR3 spans 15 residues. CDR3 nucleotides: TGTGCCAGCAGCTTAGAGGGAGTCGGGTTAGAGACCCAGTACTTC. Amino acids: CASSLEGVGLETQYF.

The chain joins TRBV5-8 to TRBJ2-5; TRBD1 is a possible D gene (5 bases). The DNA end lines up better with TRBJ2-7; the J call may be wrong. CDR1 is SGHTS and CDR2 is YDEGEE in the germline V gene. The CDR3 spans 14 residues. CDR3 in amino acids: CASSLGGRSYEQYF. The CDR3 DNA reads TGTGCCAGCAGCTTGGGGGGCAGATCCTACGAGCAGTACTTC.

The genes are TRBV5-4 and TRBJ2-7, with D perhaps TRBD2 (7 bases). The CDR3 length is 15 residues. The germline CDR1 and CDR2 sequences are SGHNT and YYREEE (reference sequence). V was trimmed by 3 bases and J by 7 bases, leaving 20 bases between them. The CDR3 nucleotides read TGTGCCAGCAGCTCCACCCTGGGGGGGGCTCAGGAGCAGTACTTC. Protein product: CASSSTLGGAQEQYF.

This clone was observed once. This chain links TRBV2 with TRBJ2-7, with D possibly matching TRBD1 (6 bases). In germline, CDR1 is SNHLY, CDR2 FYNNEI. This CDR3 comprises 14 residues. The V and J ends lost 4 bases and 3 bases respectively, with 13 bases between them. CDR3 amino acids: CASSGSGTYYEQYF. The CDR3 DNA reads as TGTGCCAGCAGTGGATCAGGGACATACTACGAGCAGTACTTC.

The V and J genes are TRBV25-1 and TRBJ1-1; perhaps TRBD1 as D (5 bases). This CDR3 comprises 14 residues. Trimming stripped 3 bases from V and 7 bases from J, with 15 bases between. In germline, CDR1 is MGHDK, CDR2 SYGVNS. CDR3 sequence reads: CASSDALRGDEAFF. The CDR3 bases are TGTGCCAGCAGTGATGCCTTAAGGGGAGATGAAGCTTTCTTT.

This sequence joins TRBV18 and TRBJ1-1, with 9 bases that match TRBD1. Per the germline V gene, CDR1 is KGHSH and CDR2 is LQKENI. The CDR3 runs 15 residues. V lost 3 bases and J lost 1; bases outside the gene matches: 3. The CDR3 region is CASSPLQGANTEAFF. In DNA form, the CDR3 reads TGTGCCAGCTCACCCTTACAGGGGGCGAACACTGAAGCTTTCTTT.

CDR3 sequence: CASSLVGSGRYNEQFF. The CDR3 bases are TGTGCCAGCAGCTTAGTAGGGAGCGGGAGGTACAATGAGCAGTTCTTC. The V and J genes are TRBV11-2 and TRBJ2-1, with 9 bases fitting TRBD2. The CDR3 extends over 16 amino acids. V lost 1 base and J lost 4; bases outside the gene matches: 5. CDR1 SGHAT and CDR2 FQNNGV come from the germline V gene.

This chain connects TRBV5-6 to TRBJ1-3; D is unresolved. Trimming stripped 2 bases from V and 9 bases from J, with 12 bases between. The V gene's germline CDR1 is SGHDT and CDR2 YYEEEE. CDR3 length: 13 amino acids. The chain's CDR3 is CASSFKRGATIYF. As DNA, the CDR3 is TGTGCCAGCAGCTTTAAGAGAGGAGCCACCATATATTTT.

This clone appeared a few times. The chain employs TRBV28 and TRBJ1-2; D is perhaps TRBD1 (5 bases). CDR1 MDHEN and CDR2 SYDVKM come from the germline V gene. V lost 5 bases and J lost 7, with 17 bases in between. The CDR3 contains 14 residues. CDR3 sequence reads: CASSPPQERSGYTF. DNA of the CDR3: TGTGCCAGCAGTCCGCCACAGGAAAGAAGTGGCTACACCTTC.

The CDR3 reads CASSAFAGVQSEQYF. The DNA of the CDR3 is TGTGCCAGCAGTGCCTTTGCGGGAGTCCAAAGCGAGCAGTACTTC. The chain has TRBV6-6 and TRBJ2-7, with 7 bases lining up with TRBD2. In germline, CDR1 is MNHNY, CDR2 SVGAGI (reference sequence). This CDR3 contains 15 residues. V trimming: 5 bases; J trimming: 6 bases; junction bases outside the gene matches: 13.

DNA of the CDR3: TGTGCCAGCGCCCGGGGCAGCGGGAGTAACGGGGAGCTGTTTTTT. Translated, it gives CASARGSGSNGELFF. The chain couples TRBV6-5 to TRBJ2-2; 8 nucleotides align to TRBD2. V was clipped by 8 bases and J by 7 bases; unmatched bases: 12. Germline lookup yields CDR1 MNHEY and CDR2 SVGAGI. This CDR3 comprises 15 residues.

The V and J genes are TRBV27 and TRBJ1-1; D call uncertain. Germline values: CDR1 MNHEY, CDR2 SMNVEV (reference sequence). The CDR3 loop spans 15 amino acids. The V and J ends lost 5 bases and 0 bases respectively, with 13 bases between them. The CDR3 nucleotides are TGTGCCAGCAGTCCCAGACGGACCATGAACACTGAAGCTTTCTTT. Encoded protein: CASSPRRTMNTEAFF.

Within the sample, this clone is medium-sized (0.01 to 0.1%). Germline is not matched at one junction end, which may reflect a read error. The chain recombines TRBV2 with TRBJ2-5; 9 bases agree with TRBD2. CDR3 length equals 16 residues. The germline CDR1 and CDR2 sequences are SNHLY and FYNNEI. This CDR3 is CASREGGGRAAETQYF. The CDR3 DNA sequence: TGTGCCAGCAGGGAAGGAGGCGGGAGGGCCGCCGAGACCCAGTACTTC.

This sequence joins TRBV27 and TRBJ2-1; D gene uncertain. The V end lost 4 bases, the J end lost 6 bases, and 16 bases lay between the germline ends. Germline lookup yields CDR1 MNHEY and CDR2 SMNVEV (reference sequence). CDR3 size: 15 residues. As DNA, the CDR3 is TGTGCCAGCAGTTCAGTTAGGTCTGCCGCCAATGAGCAGTTCTTC. This codes for CASSSVRSAANEQFF.

This sequence joins TRBV10-3 and TRBJ1-2, with TRBD1 matching 8 bases. The CDR3 length is 15 residues. The V segment lost 3 bases and the J segment 6 bases; nucleotides outside the gene matches: 9. The germline gives CDR1 ENHRY, CDR2 SYGVKD. Here the CDR3 DNA reads TGTGCCATCAGTGACCCTGACAGGGGCCGGGATGGCTACACCTTC. Translation: CAISDPDRGRDGYTF.

The chain joins TRBV15 to TRBJ2-7; 10 nucleotides match TRBD2. CDR3 length: 15 residues. Trimming removed 0 bases from V and 3 bases from J; junction bases left unmatched: 2. Germline values: CDR1 LNHNV, CDR2 YYDKDF (reference sequence). CDR3 nucleotide sequence: TGTGCCACCAGCAGAGATCCTAGCGGGAGCTACGAGCAGTACTTC. Translating gives CATSRDPSGSYEQYF. Variable domain in full (rest from reference TRBV15 and TRBJ2-7): DAMVIQNPRYQVTQFGKPVTLSCSQTLNHNVMYWYQQKSSQAPKLLFHYYDKDFNNEADTPDNFQSRRPNTSFCFLDIRSPGLGDTAMYLCATSRDPSGSYEQYFGPGTRLTVT.

This clone was recorded at least ten times. The chain couples TRBV28 to TRBJ1-5; D is undetermined. This CDR3 region has 15 residues. V was trimmed by 6 bases and J by 1 base, leaving 13 bases between them. Germline assignment: CDR1 MDHEN and CDR2 SYDVKM. The CDR3 DNA is TGTGCCAGCAGCCTATTCCCGAACAGCAATCAGCCCCAGCATTTT. Amino acids: CASSLFPNSNQPQHF.

This rearrangement joins TRBV29-1 to TRBJ1-2; D is ambiguous. This CDR3 spans 11 amino acids. V lost 3 bases to trimming and J lost 8 bases, with 10 bases between them. The V gene's germline CDR1 is SQVTM and CDR2 ANQGSEA. The CDR3 DNA is TGCAGCGTTGAGAGCGGTGGGGGCTACACCTTC. Translation: CSVESGGGYTF.

This chain connects TRBV7-9 to TRBJ1-2; TRBD1 might be the D (5 bases). This CDR3 is built from 14 residues. Trimming pared 4 bases from V and 7 bases from J, leaving 16 bases between. CDR1 SEHNR and CDR2 FQNEAQ come from the germline V gene (reference sequence). CDR3 amino acids: CASSWTQDFSGYTF. CDR3 bases: TGTGCCAGCAGCTGGACACAGGACTTTTCTGGCTACACCTTC.